The rows below give T cell receptor beta chains drawn from one sample of a study of blood T cell repertoires in COVID-19. Sequencing used immunoSEQ multiplex PCR; TCRdb keeps in-frame clones, though not all of them. This sample yields about 320,000 clones, of which roughly 82% are seen a single time; under 2% belongs to the top ten. Sequenced sample: peripheral blood. These receptors came from a woman in her fifties or sixties with acute or convalescent COVID-19. Both conserved end residues are part of each CDR3. Fields, in order: clone size, V gene, D gene, J gene, CDR3 protein, CDR3 DNA. The D gene is left open where the match is weak. Rows may omit the clone size; those that give it use once, few, many or a size class.

>-|TRBV10-3|-|TRBJ1-5
CAISESDRNYQPQHF
TGTGCCATCAGTGAGTCCGACAGGAACTATCAGCCCCAGCATTTT
>-|TRBV11-3|TRBD2|TRBJ2-7
CASSPGLAGPSYEQYF
TGTGCCAGCAGCCCGGGACTAGCGGGACCTTCCTACGAGCAGTACTTC
>few|TRBV27|TRBD1|TRBJ2-2
CASSSDRGTVFNTGELFF
TGTGCCAGCAGTTCGGACAGGGGGACAGTATTCAACACCGGGGAGCTGTTTTTT
>-|TRBV29-1|-|TRBJ2-3
CSVDDGTDTQYF
TGCAGCGTTGATGACGGGACAGATACGCAGTATTTT
>-|TRBV7-3|TRBD2|TRBJ2-1
CASSSTSGNYNEQFF
TGTGCCAGCAGCTCCACTAGCGGGAATTACAATGAGCAGTTCTTC
>-|TRBV19|TRBD2|TRBJ2-7
CASSPGLAIEGHEQYF
TGTGCCAGTTCCCCGGGACTAGCAATCGAGGGCCACGAGCAGTACTTC
>-|TRBV7-2|-|TRBJ2-1
CTPTPGLIYNEQFF
TGTACCCCAACCCCGGGACTCATTTACAATGAGCAGTTCTTC
>-|TRBV21-1|-|TRBJ1-5
CASSPLQDRAKGNQPQHF
TGTGCCAGCAGCCCCCTCCAGGACAGGGCGAAGGGCAATCAGCCCCAGCATTTT
>-|TRBV5-1|TRBD2|TRBJ2-7
CASSLVAGTSYEQYF
TGCGCCAGCAGCTTGGTGGCCGGGACTAGCTACGAGCAGTACTTC
>-|TRBV7-9|-|TRBJ2-7
CASSLRRGASTEQYF
TGTGCCAGCAGCTTAAGACGGGGAGCGTCTACCGAGCAGTACTTC
>-|TRBV6-6|TRBD2|TRBJ2-7
CASSYGLAGAGEQYF
TGTGCCAGCAGTTACGGGCTAGCGGGAGCGGGCGAGCAGTACTTC
>few|TRBV19|-|TRBJ1-5
CASSIRGSGNQPQHF
TGTGCCAGTAGTATCCGAGGTAGCGGCAATCAGCCCCAGCATTTT
>-|TRBV18|TRBD2|TRBJ2-3
CASSPTSGSTDTQYF
TGTGCCAGCTCACCGACTAGCGGAAGCACAGATACGCAGTATTTT
>-|TRBV9|TRBD1|TRBJ1-1
CASSIDRADTEAFF
TGTGCCAGCAGCATAGACAGGGCGGACACTGAAGCTTTCTTT
>-|TRBV7-2|TRBD2|TRBJ2-7
CASSYTTSGTYEQYF
TGTGCCAGCAGCTACACGACTAGCGGGACATACGAGCAGTACTTC
>-|TRBV7-2|TRBD2|TRBJ2-1
CASSLVAGGGYNEQFF
TGTGCCAGCAGCTTAGTTGCGGGAGGGGGTTACAATGAGCAGTTCTTC
>-|TRBV2|-|TRBJ2-3
CASRRRGRETISTDTQYF
TGTGCCAGCAGACGAAGGGGGAGGGAGACAATTAGCACAGATACGCAGTATTTT